This T cell receptor beta chain was captured in a study of T cells in Graves' hyperthyroidism and ophthalmopathy. Study-level findings and limits: Stable hyperthyroidism was told apart from ophthalmopathy by a model built on 13 V-J features.

RNA transcripts yielded amplified TCR beta CDR3 regions. Using the HTBI primer set, a first-round RT-PCR was run on the TCR CDR3. TCRdb ran MiXCR on the multiplex PCR reads and lists one entry per CDR3 protein. Of over 650,000 distinct CDR3 sequences in the sample, 16% were seen once. About this clonotype itself: Its antigen is undetermined.

Stability of Graves' hyperthyroidism was defined as absent ophthalmopathy progression within 18 months. The study excluded patients with uncontrolled infection, other autoimmune disease, pregnancy or lactation. The PBMCs were taken from less than 11 ml of fresh peripheral blood. Looked up from germline, CDR1 is MNHNY and CDR2 is SVGAGI (reference sequence). V gave up 1 base and J gave up 5 bases, with 15 bases separating them. The CDR3 consists of 15 residues. This receptor was obtained from a man aged 18 to 29 with Graves' hyperthyroidism. The sample consisted of blood. V is TRBV6-6 and J is TRBJ2-7; D unclear. This CDR3 reads CASSYYPGELDEQYF. DNA of the CDR3: TGTGCCAGCAGTTACTATCCGGGTGAGCTAGACGAGCAGTACTTC.